This T cell receptor (beta chain) was obtained from a study of T cells after yellow fever vaccination (dated 2019 in TCRdb). With regard to the full study: The SMART-Seq v4 Ultra Low Input RNA kit was used to prepare libraries from fractions with low cell numbers. To follow T-cell clones before and after both primary and booster YFV17D yellow fever vaccination, bulk TCR alpha and beta repertoires underwent longitudinal sequencing. Two healthy male donors, one aged 18 to 30 and one aged 30 to 40 years, made up the cohort. Bulk PBMC replicates and cell subsets were isolated from blood drawn at multiple timepoints before and after both primary and secondary immunization. What the work shows at the level of the full study, not this receptor alone: The secondary T-cell response was weaker than the primary response but faster, peaking on day 5 instead of day 15. Most clones expanded after primary vaccination were re-detected after the booster (almost 98% of CD4 and 80% to 90% of CD8), suggesting broad memory maintenance. Because abundant contaminating clonotypes from the bulk population could be contained in FACS-sorted repertoires, computational filtering was required. The study included only two donors, which limits how far the findings can be generalized. A small fraction of clonotypes showed up in both the CD4 and CD8 compartments, probably as a result of convergent recombination.

The CDR1 and CDR2 encoded by the germline V gene (reference sequence) are SEHNR and FQNEAQ. The CDR3 measures 14 amino acids from cysteine to phenylalanine. The only DNA kept is the CDR3, 42 bases in frame from the first base. V loses 5 bases of germline sequence and J loses 5 bases, and the interval between the two ends is 10 bases. Reading the label with the study, this specimen's treatment or condition is: live attenuated yellow fever vaccine strain. PBMCs were isolated from peripheral blood using a standard Ficoll-Paque protocol. Dynabeads CD4 and CD8 positive selection kits were used to isolate the CD4 and CD8 T-cell fractions. RNA was extracted with TriZol from bulk PBMCs, CD4 and CD8 fractions, and dextramer-positive and dextramer-negative fractions. The reads were generated on an Illumina NovaSeq 6000. TCR cDNA was synthesized by 5'RACE template switching, through which a universal primer site and unique molecular identifiers were introduced. Priming of cDNA synthesis was performed from both the TCR alpha and TCR beta constant segments. Library amplification involved two PCR steps, and the second step added sample barcodes and sequencing adapters. Sequencing of the libraries was done on either Illumina HiSeq 2500 (2x100 bp) or NovaSeq (2x150 bp). The paper's data handling went like this. Reads were demultiplexed and collapsed into UMI consensus sequences with MIGEC, and V(D)J alignment was performed with MiXCR. Clonotypes responding to the vaccine were identified with edgeR on replicate PBMC samples, with the criteria of FDR below 0.01 and a log2 fold change above 5 up to day 15. CD4 or CD8 identity was assigned to each bulk clonotype according to whether the clonotype was present at higher abundance in the sequenced CD4 repertoire or the sequenced CD8 repertoire. TCRdb reprocessed the public reads (quality trimming at Q25 with fastp, clone calling with MiXCR) and kept in-frame beta chains. CDR3 protein duplicates are merged, each entry listing the most common genes and DNA. It is TCRdb's table, rather than the study itself, that gives the V and J calls and clone size. The sample table records about 220,000 distinct CDR3 sequences; approximately 3% of these occur just once. The biggest ten clones account for 3.2% of the sample.

Note on this clonotype: There is no known antigen for this receptor. Qualities for individual bases were not recorded, and no much larger clone is one base off.

Sequences were derived from CD4+ T cells sorted from PBMCs, sampled 10 days after the yellow fever booster vaccination. This TCR was recovered from a man aged 18-30 years who received the YFV17D yellow fever vaccine. The chain was built from TRBV7-9 and TRBJ1-6; a tentative D call is TRBD1 (6 bases match). The DNA is as follows: TGTGCCAGCAGCCCGACAGGTGATAATTCACCCCTCCACTTT. Its protein product is CASSPTGDNSPLHF.